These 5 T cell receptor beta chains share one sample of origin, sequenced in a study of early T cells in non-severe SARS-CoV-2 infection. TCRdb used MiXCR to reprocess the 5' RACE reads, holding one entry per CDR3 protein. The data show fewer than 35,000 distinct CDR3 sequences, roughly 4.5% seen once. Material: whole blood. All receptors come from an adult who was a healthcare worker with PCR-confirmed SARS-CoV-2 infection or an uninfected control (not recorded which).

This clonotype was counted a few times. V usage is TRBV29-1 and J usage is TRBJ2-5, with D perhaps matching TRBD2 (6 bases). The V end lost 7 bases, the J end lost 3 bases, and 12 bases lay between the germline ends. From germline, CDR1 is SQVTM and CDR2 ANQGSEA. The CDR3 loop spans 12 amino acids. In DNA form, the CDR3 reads TGCAGCGCTGAGGGAGGAGAAGAGACCCAGTACTTC. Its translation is CSAEGGEETQYF.

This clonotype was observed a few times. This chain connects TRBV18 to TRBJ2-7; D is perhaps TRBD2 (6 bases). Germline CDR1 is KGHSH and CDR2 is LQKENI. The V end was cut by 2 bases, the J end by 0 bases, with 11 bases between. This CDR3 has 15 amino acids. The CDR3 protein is CASSPSDGSSYEQYF. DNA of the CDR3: TGTGCCAGCTCACCATCGGACGGGAGCTCCTACGAGCAGTACTTC.

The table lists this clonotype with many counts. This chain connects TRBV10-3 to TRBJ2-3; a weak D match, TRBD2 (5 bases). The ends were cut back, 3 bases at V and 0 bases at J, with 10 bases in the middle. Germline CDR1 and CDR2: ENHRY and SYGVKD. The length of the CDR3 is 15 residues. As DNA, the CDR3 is TGTGCCATCAGTGATTTGTCTAGCAGCACAGATACGCAGTATTTT. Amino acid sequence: CAISDLSSSTDTQYF.

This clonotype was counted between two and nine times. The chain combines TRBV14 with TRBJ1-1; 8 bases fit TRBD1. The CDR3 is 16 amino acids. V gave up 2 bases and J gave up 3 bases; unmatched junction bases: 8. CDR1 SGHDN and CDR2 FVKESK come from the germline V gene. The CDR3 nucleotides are TGTGCCAGCAGCCAATGGCAGGGGGCGAGGGACACTGAAGCTTTCTTT. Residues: CASSQWQGARDTEAFF.

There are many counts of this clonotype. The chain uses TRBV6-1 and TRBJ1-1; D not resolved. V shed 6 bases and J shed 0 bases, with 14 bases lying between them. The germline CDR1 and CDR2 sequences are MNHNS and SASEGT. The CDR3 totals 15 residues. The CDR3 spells CASRVGGEMNTEAFF. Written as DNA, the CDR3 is TGTGCCAGCAGGGTAGGTGGGGAGATGAACACTGAAGCTTTCTTT.